Reported below is one T cell receptor beta chain. What antigen it recognizes has not been identified. One base away there is no much larger clone; base qualities are not given. The CDR3 has 16 amino acids, counting the end cysteine and phenylalanine. Here the CDR3 DNA is all that survives: 48 bases in frame from base 1. Compared with germline, V lacks 2 bases and J lacks 4 bases; bases without a gene match: 8. Via the germline V gene, CDR1 is SGHRS and CDR2 YFSETQ. This sample was taken from a study of shared clonotypes between healthy human individuals (dated by TCRdb to between 2020 and 2021). Background on the whole study: The cohort comprised two women and a few men aged 18 to 49 years. Per donor, three plates each were used for CD4 naive and CD4 memory, two for CD8 naive, and one for CD8 memory. To estimate repertoire size and how much clonotype sharing occurs between individuals, the study deeply sequenced the blood TCR repertoires of roughly 5 healthy adults. Different laboratories and diverse techniques were used to prepare libraries and sequence TCR repertoires, to increase sequencing depth and limit assay-specific biases. Per donor, leukapheresis produced somewhere between about 0.8 and 9 billion PBMCs. Overall results and qualifications from the work: When several donors were compared, the shared fraction of clonotypes was around 5% for naive CD4, more than 3% for naive CD8, more than 2% for memory CD4, and 0.4% for memory CD8. Naive subsets generally had larger estimated clonotype richness than memory subsets did. Only blood was sampled, and tissue TCR repertoires likely differ from those in blood. Pairwise subsampling indicated that sequencing depth was expected to affect the degree of clonotype sharing among donors. Higher generation probabilities were observed for clonotypes shared by all four sorted-subset donors than for non-shared clonotypes. Because the study included a small number of donors, the genetic and exposure-history diversity represented was limited. Rarefaction of sorted-subset datasets indicated incomplete sequencing despite the large sequencing depth.

Donors were healthy HIV-negative adults with no recently reported acute infections or vaccinations. All donors were Caucasian adults living in Nashville, Tennessee, USA. CD4+ T cells were enriched by magnetic negative selection; naive cells were then positively selected on CD45RA, and the negative fraction formed the memory subset. Blood was obtained by leukapheresis, after which PBMCs were separated by Ficoll-Histopaque density gradient centrifugation and cryopreserved in liquid nitrogen vapor phase. Analytical flow cytometry was used to check the purity and quantity of every magnetically sorted T cell population. From each sorted fraction, genomic DNA was isolated and quantified by UV absorbance on a Nanodrop 2000c. Using the deep immunoSEQ assay, TCR CDR3 regions were amplified from genomic DNA by multiplex PCR. Genomic DNA extracted from each cell subset was distributed evenly over all wells of several immunoSEQ 96-well plates, and each plate served as one replicate. For sorted subsets, about 210 ng of genomic DNA, equivalent to some 30,000 T cell genomes, went into each replicate PCR. Purified libraries were quantified with a Qubit 3.0 fluorometer, sized on a Bioanalyzer 2100, and re-quantified with the KAPA Library Quantification kit. Each immunoSEQ 96-well plate was sequenced on its own single-read 150-cycle Illumina NextSeq 550 flow cell. Processing in the source paper ran as follows. Because the immunoSEQ output included only junctional sequences and no quality scores, the filtering could not be the same as the filtering used for full-length reads. To assign V/J genes and CDR3, sequences were annotated against IMGT germline references using PyIR, a Python wrapper for IgBLAST v1.9. Reads were filtered out if the reads had weak V/J assignments (E-value above 1e-6), no CDR3, stop codons, out-of-frame junctions, or ambiguous translated residues. V3J clonotypes were defined as sequences sharing an identical inferred V gene, J gene, and CDR3 amino acid sequence. The percentage overlap between two repertoires was calculated by dividing the number of shared unique clonotypes by the size of the smaller repertoire. RTK rarefaction, the Chao1 estimator, and Recon v2.1 estimates of unobserved clonotypes were used to assess repertoire richness. Generation probabilities were computed with OLGA for all TCRbeta clonotypes obtained by the gDNA method from several donors. Drawn from immuneACCESS, this table holds only the in-frame rearrangements with V and J called that TCRdb kept. Clones are partly lost; checked studies trace under half to an unresolved V gene and leave the rest unexplained. V, J and clone size are taken as reported in that table, and D and trimming were inferred from the DNA itself. Present in this sample are some 500,000 clones, approximately 94% of which were seen just once. In total, the top ten clones hold 0.064% of the sample.

The TCR comes from a woman in her 30s in good health. Material: naive CD4+ T cells sorted from blood. The sample's cell subset or site, from its label and the paper: CD45RA+ positively selected. The chain couples TRBV5-1 to TRBJ2-5; the junction holds 10 bases that match TRBD2. The nucleotides are TGCGCCAGCAGCTTAGAATTAGCGGGAGGCGGAGAGACCCAGTACTTC. Its protein is CASSLELAGGGETQYF.